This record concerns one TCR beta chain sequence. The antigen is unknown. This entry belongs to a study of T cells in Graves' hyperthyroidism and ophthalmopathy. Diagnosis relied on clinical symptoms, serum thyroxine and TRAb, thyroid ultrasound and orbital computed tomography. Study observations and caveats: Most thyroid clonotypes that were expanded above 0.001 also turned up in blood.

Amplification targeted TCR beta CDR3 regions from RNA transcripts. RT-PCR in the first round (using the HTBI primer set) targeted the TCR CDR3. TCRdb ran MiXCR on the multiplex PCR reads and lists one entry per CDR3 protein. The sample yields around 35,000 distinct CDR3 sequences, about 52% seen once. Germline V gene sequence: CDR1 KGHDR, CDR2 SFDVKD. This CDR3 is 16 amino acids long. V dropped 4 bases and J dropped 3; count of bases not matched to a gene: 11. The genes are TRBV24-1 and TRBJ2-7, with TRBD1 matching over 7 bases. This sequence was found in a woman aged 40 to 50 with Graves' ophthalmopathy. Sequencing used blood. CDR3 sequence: CATSDATGTEIYEQYF. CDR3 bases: TGTGCCACCAGTGACGCTACCGGGACAGAAATCTACGAGCAGTACTTC.